These T cell receptor beta chains were read from a single sample in a study of vaccination and CD4 T cells after COVID-19. These receptors have no identified antigens. TCRdb used MiXCR to reprocess the PCR reads, holding one entry per CDR3 protein. This sample yields 13,000 or so distinct CDR3 sequences, of which roughly 43% are seen a single time; almost 9.5% belongs to the top ten. The source material was CD4+ T cells from blood, cultured in vitro. These receptor sequences come from a human donor who had recovered from COVID-19. CDR3s include the opening cysteine and the closing phenylalanine or tryptophan. The D gene is left open where the match is weak. Rows may omit the clone size; those that give it use once, few, many or a size class.

v_call	clone_size	d_call	j_call	cdr3_aa	cdr3_nt
TRBV5-5	-	-	TRBJ2-5	CASSSGIRETQYF	TGTGCCAGCAGCTCCGGGATCCGAGAGACCCAGTACTTC
TRBV28	-	-	TRBJ1-3	CATTRQGISSGNTIYF	TGTGCCACCACACGTCAGGGAATAAGCTCTGGAAACACCATATATTTT
TRBV4-1	-	-	TRBJ1-4	CASSQTGANEKLFF	TGCGCCAGCAGCCAAACAGGTGCTAATGAAAAACTGTTTTTT
TRBV20-1	-	TRBD2	TRBJ2-1	CSVTKRGRGAFNEQFF	TGCAGTGTTACTAAACGGGGGAGGGGAGCCTTCAATGAGCAGTTCTTC
TRBV19	few	TRBD2	TRBJ2-3	CASSNRGGQDTQYF	TGTGCCAGCAGTAACCGGGGGGGGCAAGATACGCAGTATTTT
TRBV20-1	-	TRBD1	TRBJ1-1	CSAREDRWRRTEAFF	TGCAGTGCTAGAGAGGACAGGTGGAGGAGAACTGAAGCTTTCTTT
TRBV5-1	-	-	TRBJ1-2	CASSSQRTQDGYTF	TGCGCCAGCAGCTCCCAGAGAACCCAAGACGGCTACACCTTC
TRBV4-3	-	TRBD1	TRBJ1-2	CASSQRVGTGGAIYGYTF	TGCGCCAGCAGCCAAAGAGTTGGGACAGGGGGCGCAATCTATGGCTACACCTTC
TRBV5-6	-	-	TRBJ1-2	CASSLSGRHYGYTF	TGTGCCAGCAGCTTGTCAGGGCGACACTATGGCTACACCTTC
TRBV12-3/TRBV12-4	-	-	TRBJ1-2	CASSRTVIYGYTF	TGTGCCAGCAGCCGTACAGTGATCTATGGCTACACCTTC
TRBV7-2	-	-	TRBJ2-1	CASSSRDNEQFF	TGTGCCAGCAGCTCCCGTGACAATGAGCAGTTCTTC
TRBV7-7	-	TRBD1	TRBJ2-1	CASSPGQGAINEQFF	TGTGCTAGCAGCCCGGGACAGGGGGCAATCAATGAGCAGTTCTTC
TRBV7-2	-	-	TRBJ2-2	CASSLSPGLFTGELFF	TGTGCCAGCAGCTTATCACCCGGCCTTTTTACCGGGGAGCTGTTTTTT
TRBV20-1	-	TRBD2	TRBJ2-3	CSAILAGAGYF	TGCAGTGCTATACTAGCGGGAGCTGGGTATTTT
TRBV28	-	-	TRBJ2-7	CASSLLTGRSSYEQYF	TGTGCCAGCAGTTTACTCACAGGGAGGAGCTCCTACGAGCAGTACTTC
TRBV6-1	few	TRBD1	TRBJ1-2	CASSVVTGASRYGYTF	TGTGCCAGCAGTGTTGTGACAGGGGCGTCCCGTTATGGCTACACCTTC